The entry that follows covers one T cell receptor beta chain sequence. As processed by the authors: How many nucleated cells were present was estimated from reference gene primer amplification. Clones were sequenced by immunoSEQ multiplex PCR, and TCRdb holds only the in-frame ones, with some missing. That table furnishes V, J and clone size, whereas the DNA furnished D and trimming. The sample records roughly 62,000 clones, 78% being singletons. Trimming took 6 bases from V and 0 from J, leaving 12 bases between them. Germline-derived CDR1 and CDR2 are SNHLY and FYNNEI. The CDR3 runs to 15 residues. The data were obtained in a study of blood T cell repertoires in COVID-19. Study background: Sample material is recorded as cDNA or gDNA derived from T cells, B-cell-depleted T cells, or PBMCs.

The chain combines TRBV2 with TRBJ1-5; no clear D. Sequenced material: peripheral blood. The sequence was obtained from a human donor in a cohort sampled during active COVID-19. The CDR3 loop is CASRESGNSNQPQHF. CDR3 nucleotide sequence: TGTGCCAGCAGGGAATCGGGGAATAGCAATCAGCCCCAGCATTTT. Full variable domain (remainder filled in from reference TRBV2 and TRBJ1-5): EPEVTQTPSHQVTQMGQEVILRCVPISNHLYFYWYRQILGQKVEFLVSFYNNEISEKSEIFDDQFSVERPDGSNFTLKIRSTKLEDSAMYFCASRESGNSNQPQHFGDGTRLSIL.